The entry below describes one T cell receptor beta chain. The antigen is not known. This CDR3 is also generated by other DNA sequences in the sample. This record comes from a study of shared clonotypes between healthy human individuals. Overall study results and limits: Four donors shared around 5.1% of their naive CD4 clonotypes.

Assay used: immunoSEQ multiplex PCR; TCRdb lists only in-frame clones, some missing. This repertoire shows some 2.3 million clones, 90% to 95% found once; its top ten account for about 0.37%. Germline V gene data show CDR1 as MNHEY and CDR2 as SVGAGI. The V end was cut by 5 bases, the J end by 0 bases, with 9 bases between. This CDR3 region has 14 residues. CD45RA+ naive and CD45RA-negative memory subsets were separated from CD4+ cells. J is TRBJ2-3 and V is TRBV6-5, with D perhaps TRBD2 (5 bases). The sample consisted of naive CD4+ T cells from PBMCs. Subset given: CD45RA+ positively selected. The clonotype comes from a man between 18 and 29 years old in good health. Some clones in this sample may be carry-over from other donors' samples. CDR3 nucleotide sequence: TGTGCCAGCAGTCTAGCAGAAAGCACAGATACGCAGTATTTT. Protein: CASSLAESTDTQYF.